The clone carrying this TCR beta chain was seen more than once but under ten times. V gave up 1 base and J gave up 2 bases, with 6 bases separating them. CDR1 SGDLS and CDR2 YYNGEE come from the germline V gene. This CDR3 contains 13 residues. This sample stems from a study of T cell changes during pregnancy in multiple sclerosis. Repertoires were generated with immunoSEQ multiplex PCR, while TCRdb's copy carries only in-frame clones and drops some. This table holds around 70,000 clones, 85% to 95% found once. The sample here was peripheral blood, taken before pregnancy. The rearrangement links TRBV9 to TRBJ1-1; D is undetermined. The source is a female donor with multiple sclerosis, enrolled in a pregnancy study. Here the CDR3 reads CASSVTANTEAFF. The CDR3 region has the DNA TGTGCCAGCAGCGTAACAGCAAACACTGAAGCTTTCTTT.